One and the same sample provided the 30 T cell receptor beta chains below, sequenced in a study of identical twins. TCRdb fed the 5' RACE reads into MiXCR, producing one record per CDR3 protein. The data contain 1.5 million to 2 million distinct CDR3 sequences, about 31% of them singletons. The source material was cord blood. The receptors come from a newborn girl in good health.

The gene calls are TRBV10-3 and TRBJ2-7; 12 nucleotides agree with TRBD2. The CDR3 has 18 amino acids. Per the germline V gene, CDR1 is ENHRY and CDR2 is SYGVKD. V lost 4 bases and J lost 7; bases outside the gene matches: 17. As DNA, the CDR3 is TGTGCCATCAGTGTGTCGACTAGCGGGAGTTACGCCTACAATGAGCAGTACTTC. Amino acid sequence: CAISVSTSGSYAYNEQYF.

V gene TRBV2 combines with J gene TRBJ2-1; 14 nucleotides match TRBD2. CDR3 length: 16 residues. With 2 bases clipped from V and 6 bases from J, the junction kept 3 bases outside the gene matches. Germline CDR1 is SNHLY and CDR2 is FYNNEI. The CDR3 spells CASSETGTSGSNEQFF. DNA of the CDR3: TGTGCCAGCAGTGAAACGGGGACTAGCGGGAGCAATGAGCAGTTCTTC.

This clonotype was observed many times. J is TRBJ1-2 and V is TRBV12-3 or TRBV12-4; tentatively, D is TRBD1 (6 bases). The CDR3 is 14 residues long. Trimming took 4 bases from V and 1 from J, leaving 10 bases between them. CDR3 sequence (DNA): TGTGCCAGCAGTTGGACAGTTTTTAACTATGGCTACACCTTC. As protein: CASSWTVFNYGYTF.

This clonotype came up a few times. V is TRBV6-1 and J is TRBJ2-7; no definite D call. CDR1 and CDR2 from the germline V gene are MNHNS and SASEGT. This CDR3 has 8 residues. Trimming left V 10 bases short and J 6 bases short, with 4 bases between. Here the CDR3 reads CATSEQYF. CDR3 DNA sequence: TGTGCCACTAGCGAGCAGTACTTC.

J is TRBJ1-2 and V is TRBV29-1; D gene ambiguous. CDR3 length: 12 amino acids. Trimming shortened V by 3 bases and J by 8 bases, and 13 bases separated the two germline ends. Germline CDR1 reads SQVTM; CDR2 reads ANQGSEA. The CDR3 DNA reads TGCAGCGTTGAGTGGGCCCCATGGGGCTACACCTTC. It yields the protein CSVEWAPWGYTF. Filled out from reference TRBV29-1 and TRBJ1-2, the complete variable domain reads SAVISQKPSRDICQRGTSLTIQCQVDSQVTMMFWYRQQPGQSLTLIATANQGSEATYESGFVIDKFPISRPNLTFSTLTVSNMSPEDSSIYLCSVEWAPWGYTFGSGTRLTVV.

The V and J genes are TRBV5-4 and TRBJ2-7; D ambiguous. The CDR3 is 15 amino acids. The V end was cut by 4 bases, the J end by 3 bases, with 17 bases between. Germline-derived CDR1 and CDR2 are SGHNT and YYREEE (reference sequence). The CDR3: CASSDEDAGDYEQYF. DNA for the CDR3: TGTGCCAGCAGCGATGAGGATGCCGGTGACTACGAGCAGTACTTC.

This rearrangement joins TRBV7-8 to TRBJ2-4; 8 nucleotides align to TRBD1. Near its end, the DNA agrees better with TRBJ2-7, so the J call may be wrong. The CDR3 spans 15 residues. Germline V gene lookup returns CDR1 SGHVS and CDR2 FQNEAQ. The CDR3 DNA is TGTGCCAGCAGCAACGGACAGGGTCCTTCCTACGAGCAGTACTTC. This gives the protein CASSNGQGPSYEQYF.

This sequence joins TRBV27 and TRBJ2-7; unclear D gene. V lost 4 bases and J lost 2, with 9 bases in between. The germline CDR1 and CDR2 sequences are MNHEY and SMNVEV (reference sequence). The CDR3 covers 13 residues. CDR3 nucleotides: TGTGCCAGCAGTTCCTGGCTAGCCTACGAGCAGTACTTC. This gives the protein CASSSWLAYEQYF.

The genes are TRBV29-1 and TRBJ1-1; D is unresolved. From germline, CDR1 is SQVTM and CDR2 ANQGSEA. The V end was cut by 6 bases, the J end by 0 bases, with 8 bases between. There are 12 residues in the CDR3. The CDR3 loop is CSVAELNTEAFF. CDR3 bases: TGCAGCGTCGCCGAATTGAACACTGAAGCTTTCTTT.

This clonotype was seen only a few times. The rearrangement uses TRBV10-3 and TRBJ1-4, with D possibly being TRBD1 (5 bases). Germline CDR1 and CDR2: ENHRY and SYGVKD. V dropped 3 bases and J dropped 7 bases, with 12 bases sitting between them. The CDR3 is made up of 14 amino acids. The CDR3 loop reads CAISEGAGSEKLFF. Written as DNA, the CDR3 is TGTGCCATCAGTGAAGGGGCGGGGAGTGAAAAACTGTTTTTT.

This clonotype was picked up a small number of times. The rearrangement links TRBV24-1 to TRBJ2-3, with 9 nucleotides matching TRBD2. The CDR3 extends over 16 amino acids. Germline V gene lookup returns CDR1 KGHDR and CDR2 SFDVKD. With 7 bases clipped from V and 0 bases from J, the junction kept 7 bases outside the gene matches. CDR3 coding DNA: TGTGCCACCAGCCACCCAAGCGGGGGGAGCACAGATACGCAGTATTTT. Translation gives CATSHPSGGSTDTQYF.

This chain uses TRBV28 with TRBJ1-1, with unresolved D. Trimming removed 8 bases from V and 0 bases from J, with 13 bases in between. The length of the CDR3 is 14 residues. Germline CDR1 reads MDHEN; CDR2 reads SYDVKM. Here the CDR3 DNA reads TGTGCCAGCGACCAGTCTCCTATGAACACTGAAGCTTTCTTT. Protein sequence: CASDQSPMNTEAFF.

The gene calls are TRBV7-2 and TRBJ2-3, with a tentative D call TRBD2 (6 bases). The CDR3 is made up of 16 amino acids. Trimming left V 4 bases short and J 7 bases short, with 21 bases between. Germline lookup yields CDR1 SGHTA and CDR2 FQGNSA. The CDR3 region has the DNA TGTGCCAGCAGCTCTCGTCGGAGGGCGGTAATGCATACGCAGTATTTT. This encodes CASSSRRRAVMHTQYF.

The chain combines TRBV11-2 with TRBJ2-5, with 9 nucleotides matching TRBD2. CDR1 and CDR2 from the germline V gene are SGHAT and FQNNGV. Trimming removed 0 bases from V and 11 bases from J; junction bases left unmatched: 16. CDR3 length equals 17 residues. The CDR3 loop reads CASSLEGGGAHYNEQYF. The CDR3 DNA is TGTGCCAGCAGCTTAGAGGGCGGGGGGGCCCACTACAATGAGCAGTACTTC.

This clonotype was detected a few times. V and J are TRBV5-1 and TRBJ2-1; 7 bases are shared with TRBD2. Germline V gives CDR1 SGHRS, CDR2 YFSETQ. The CDR3 sequence is 15 residues long. J was trimmed by 5 bases and V by 5 bases; bases with no gene match: 10. The CDR3 loop is CASRSAGERNNEQFF. Here the CDR3 DNA reads TGCGCCAGCAGGTCCGCGGGGGAGAGAAACAATGAGCAGTTCTTC.

This clonotype has just a few counts. The chain couples TRBV20-1 to TRBJ2-7; D gene ambiguous. With 3 bases removed from V and 0 bases from J, the gap between germline ends came to 12 bases. CDR3 length equals 14 residues. Germline loops: CDR1 DFQATT, CDR2 SNEGSKA (reference sequence). This CDR3 reads CSASFRGSSYEQYF. The CDR3 nucleotides read TGCAGTGCTAGTTTTCGAGGAAGCTCCTACGAGCAGTACTTC.

The rearrangement links TRBV20-1 to TRBJ1-5, with D unresolved. From germline, CDR1 is DFQATT and CDR2 SNEGSKA (reference sequence). The CDR3 has 13 residues. The CDR3 region has the DNA TGCAGCGGGTCTGGCCTTCTCAATCAGCCCCAGCATTTT. It encodes CSGSGLLNQPQHF.

Turning to this clonotype: One end of the junction fails to match germline, which may point to a read error. This chain connects TRBV5-1 to TRBJ2-7, with a possible D match to TRBD1 (6 bases). Germline CDR1 reads SGHRS; CDR2 reads YFSETQ. The CDR3 has 15 residues. Here the CDR3 DNA reads TGCGCCGGCAGCGACTCCGGACAGTCCGCCTACGAGCAGTACTTC. Its protein product is CAGSDSGQSAYEQYF. Variable domain in full (rest from reference TRBV5-1 and TRBJ2-7): KAGVTQTPRYLIKTRGQQVTLSCSPISGHRSVSWYQQTPGQGLQFLFEYFSETQRNKGNFPGRFSGRQFSNSRSEMNVSTLELGDSALYLCAGSDSGQSAYEQYFGPGTRLTVT.

This clonotype was recorded a few times. This chain uses TRBV20-1 with TRBJ2-1, with 10 bases matching TRBD2. The germline V gene encodes CDR1 DFQATT and CDR2 SNEGSKA (reference sequence). CDR3 length: 13 residues. Unmatched junction bases numbered 0, after V lost 5 bases and J lost 2 bases. CDR3 residues: CSALAGAYNEQFF. CDR3 in DNA: TGCAGTGCTCTAGCGGGGGCCTACAATGAGCAGTTCTTC.

This sequence joins TRBV6-6 and TRBJ1-2; D remains unclear. The length of the CDR3 is 13 residues. V was clipped by 2 bases and J by 4 bases, with 8 bases between them. CDR1 and CDR2 from the germline V gene are MNHNY and SVGAGI (reference sequence). The CDR3 spells CASSYIQPYGYTF. The DNA for the CDR3 is TGTGCCAGCAGTTACATCCAGCCCTATGGCTACACCTTC.

In this sample, this clonotype turned up a few times. This chain connects TRBV20-1 to TRBJ2-3; 7 bases fit TRBD2. Germline CDR1 DFQATT, CDR2 SNEGSKA (reference sequence). The CDR3 extends over 16 amino acids. The J segment lost 1 base and the V segment lost 3 bases, leaving 10 bases of the junction unmatched. CDR3 sequence: CSASPLIAGGTDTQYF. The DNA of the CDR3 is TGCAGTGCTAGTCCCCTAATAGCGGGCGGCACAGATACGCAGTATTTT.

This clonotype occurred a few times. V is TRBV5-1 and J is TRBJ2-1; D possibly matches TRBD1 or TRBD2 (5 bases each). With the DNA end fitting TRBJ2-7 better, the J assignment may be wrong. The CDR3 runs 19 residues. Germline assignment: CDR1 SGHRS and CDR2 YFSETQ. Here the CDR3 reads CASSLPIFKGTNHYNEQYF. The CDR3 coding sequence is TGCGCCAGCAGCTTACCCATTTTCAAGGGGACGAACCACTACAATGAGCAGTACTTC.

This clonotype occurred a few times. This chain connects TRBV2 to TRBJ1-1, with D possibly being TRBD1 (6 bases). Per germline, CDR1 SNHLY and CDR2 FYNNEI. This CDR3 is built from 17 residues. Trimming took off 4 bases at V and 0 bases at J, with 18 bases between the two ends. The CDR3 reads CASSGHRVHQVNTEAFF. DNA of the CDR3: TGTGCCAGCAGTGGCCACAGGGTCCACCAGGTGAACACTGAAGCTTTCTTT.

The chain combines TRBV21-1 with TRBJ1-6; TRBD1 is the table's D call, not checked against the DNA. TRBV21-1 is an annotated pseudogene. CDR3 size: 15 residues. The CDR3 loop is CASSNEQGANSPLHF. DNA for the CDR3: TGTGCCAGCAGCAACGAGCAGGGGGCTAATTCACCCCTCCACTTT.

The chain employs TRBV5-1 and TRBJ2-1; TRBD2 is a possible D gene (6 bases). Per germline, CDR1 SGHRS and CDR2 YFSETQ. Trimming took off 6 bases at V and 5 bases at J, with 12 bases between the two ends. The CDR3 sequence is 13 residues long. The CDR3 DNA reads TGCGCCAGCACGACTAGGAGGAACAATGAGCAGTTCTTC. Its protein product is CASTTRRNNEQFF.

As concerns this clonotype: At one of its ends the junction is not consistent with the germline gene, which may arise from a read error. This chain joins TRBV19 and TRBJ1-2, with TRBD1 matching 8 bases. CDR1 and CDR2 (germline): LNHDA, SQIVND (reference sequence). The CDR3 is 15 amino acids. The CDR3 DNA follows: TGTACCAGTAAGGGGGGACAGGCCCAGGACTATGGCTACACCTTC. It encodes CTSKGGQAQDYGYTF.

The chain links TRBV20-1 to TRBJ1-4, with 10 bases lining up with TRBD1. V lost 3 bases and J lost 7; bases outside the gene matches: 5. This CDR3 has 14 amino acids. Germline loops: CDR1 DFQATT, CDR2 SNEGSKA (reference sequence). CDR3 sequence: CSARGDRGPEKLFF. CDR3 coding DNA: TGCAGTGCTAGGGGCGACAGGGGGCCTGAAAAACTGTTTTTT.

This chain links TRBV20-1 with TRBJ2-1; TRBD2 matches at 8 bases. J lost 7 bases, V lost 7 bases, and 9 bases had no gene match. In germline, CDR1 is DFQATT, CDR2 SNEGSKA (reference sequence). The CDR3 is 13 residues long. CDR3 coding DNA: TGCAGTGAAGCAGCGGGAGTACGGAATGAGCAGTTCTTC. It encodes CSEAAGVRNEQFF.

In this sample, this clonotype turned up a few times. The rearrangement uses TRBV29-1 and TRBJ2-4, with D uncertain. The CDR3 is 11 amino acids. Germline-derived CDR1 and CDR2 are SQVTM and ANQGSEA. Trimming took off 7 bases at V and 8 bases at J, with 12 bases between the two ends. CDR3 loop: CSAARVDIQYF. In nucleotides, the CDR3 is TGCAGCGCCGCCCGGGTAGACATTCAGTACTTC. The complete variable domain, with remaining parts taken from reference TRBV29-1 and TRBJ2-4, reads SAVISQKPSRDICQRGTSLTIQCQVDSQVTMMFWYRQQPGQSLTLIATANQGSEATYESGFVIDKFPISRPNLTFSTLTVSNMSPEDSSIYLCSAARVDIQYFGAGTRLSVL.

This sequence joins TRBV6-1 and TRBJ1-2, with 9 bases fitting TRBD1. The CDR3 length is 15 residues. Looked up from germline, CDR1 is MNHNS and CDR2 is SASEGT. Unmatched junction bases numbered 4, after V lost 1 base and J lost 4 bases. The CDR3 loop reads CASSEGDRAFYGYTF. In nucleotides, the CDR3 is TGTGCCAGCAGTGAAGGGGACAGGGCCTTCTATGGCTACACCTTC.